In its sample, the clone carrying this TCR beta chain was seen a few times. TCRdb itself ran the 5' RACE reads through MiXCR, one entry per CDR3 protein. Of a few hundred thousand distinct CDR3 sequences in the sample, around 4.4% are singletons; the top ten hold roughly 21%. The data stem from a study of T cells after yellow fever vaccination. This TCR came from a man younger than 30 who received the YFV17D yellow fever vaccine. This specimen was PBMCs, taken 15 days after the yellow fever booster vaccination.

The CDR3 loop reads CASSRLDRAVGNEQFF. The CDR3 region has the DNA TGCGCCAGCAGCCGCCTGGACAGGGCTGTGGGGAATGAGCAGTTCTTC. The chain joins TRBV5-1 to TRBJ2-1, with 8 nucleotides matching TRBD1. CDR1 is SGHRS and CDR2 is YFSETQ in the germline V gene. V lost 4 bases and J lost 7; bases outside the gene matches: 13. CDR3 length: 16 amino acids.